The present T cell receptor (beta chain) was sequenced within a study of blood T cell repertoires in COVID-19. With 3 bases clipped from V and 5 bases from J, the junction kept 4 bases outside the gene matches. The CDR3 is 15 residues long. The V gene's germline CDR1 is MDHEN and CDR2 SYDVKM. Profiled with immunoSEQ multiplex PCR; TCRdb holds only in-frame clones, not every one. This table has approximately 100,000 clones, roughly 76% appearing once. The sequence derives from a human donor in a cohort sampled during active COVID-19. The sequencing sample was made of peripheral blood. The J gene is TRBJ2-5, the V gene TRBV28, with 12 nucleotides matching TRBD2. CDR3 sequence reads: CASSLGLAGGETQYF. In DNA, the CDR3 is TGTGCCAGCAGTTTGGGACTAGCGGGCGGGGAGACCCAGTACTTC. The whole variable domain, remainder taken from reference TRBV28 and TRBJ2-5, is DVKVTQSSRYLVKRTGEKVFLECVQDMDHENMFWYRQDPGLGLRLIYFSYDVKMKEKGDIPEGYSVSREKKERFSLILESASTNQTSMYLCASSLGLAGGETQYFGPGTRLLVL.